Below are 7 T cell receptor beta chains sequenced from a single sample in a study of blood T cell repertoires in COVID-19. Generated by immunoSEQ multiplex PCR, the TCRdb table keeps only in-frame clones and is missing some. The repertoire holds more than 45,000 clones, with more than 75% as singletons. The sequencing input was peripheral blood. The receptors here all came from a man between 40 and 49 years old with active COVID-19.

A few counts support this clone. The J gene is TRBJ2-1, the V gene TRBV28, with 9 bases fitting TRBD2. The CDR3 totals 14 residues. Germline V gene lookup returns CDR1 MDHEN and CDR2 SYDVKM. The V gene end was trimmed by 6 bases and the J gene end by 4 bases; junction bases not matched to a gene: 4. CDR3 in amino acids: CASRTTSGYNEQFF. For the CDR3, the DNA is TGTGCCAGCAGAACGACTAGCGGTTACAATGAGCAGTTCTTC.

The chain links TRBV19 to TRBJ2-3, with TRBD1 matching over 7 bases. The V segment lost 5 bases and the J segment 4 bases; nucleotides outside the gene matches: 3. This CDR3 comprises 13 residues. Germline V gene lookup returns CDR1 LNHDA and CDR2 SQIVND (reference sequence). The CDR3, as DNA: TGTGCCAGTAGTGACCAGGGGGCAGATACGCAGTATTTT. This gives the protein CASSDQGADTQYF. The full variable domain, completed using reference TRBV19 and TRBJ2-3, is DGGITQSPKYLFRKEGQNVTLSCEQNLNHDAMYWYRQDPGQGLRLIYYSQIVNDFQKGDIAEGYSVSREKKESFPLTVTSAQKNPTAFYLCASSDQGADTQYFGPGTRLTVL.

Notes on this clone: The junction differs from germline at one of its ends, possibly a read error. The CDR3 nucleotides are TGTGCTAGCAGCTTAGGTGACAGCAACGGCGAGCAGTACTTC. It encodes CASSLGDSNGEQYF. The J gene is TRBJ2-7, the V gene TRBV7-7; D might be TRBD1 (5 bases). Germline loops: CDR1 SSHAT, CDR2 FNYEAQ (reference sequence). This CDR3 has 14 residues.

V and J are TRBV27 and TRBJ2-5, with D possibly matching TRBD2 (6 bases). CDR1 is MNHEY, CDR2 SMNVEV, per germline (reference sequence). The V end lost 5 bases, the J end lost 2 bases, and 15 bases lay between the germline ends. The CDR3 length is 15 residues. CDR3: CASSPARGYQETQYF. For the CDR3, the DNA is TGTGCCAGCAGTCCCGCCCGGGGGTATCAAGAGACCCAGTACTTC.

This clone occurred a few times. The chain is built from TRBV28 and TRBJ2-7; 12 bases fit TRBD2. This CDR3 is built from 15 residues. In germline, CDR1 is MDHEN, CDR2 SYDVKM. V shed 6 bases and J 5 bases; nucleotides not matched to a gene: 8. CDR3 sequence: CASRELAGGYDEQYF. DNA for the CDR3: TGTGCCAGCAGGGAACTAGCGGGAGGTTACGACGAGCAGTACTTC.

CDR3 in DNA: TGCGCCAGCAGCCCGGGCGGGAGGGCATACACCGGGGAGCTGTTTTTT. It encodes CASSPGGRAYTGELFF. V is TRBV5-1 and J is TRBJ2-2; 9 bases fit TRBD2. The CDR3 spans 16 residues. J was trimmed by 3 bases and V by 4 bases; bases with no gene match: 7. Germline V gene lookup returns CDR1 SGHRS and CDR2 YFSETQ. Using reference TRBV5-1 and TRBJ2-2 for the parts outside the CDR3, the full variable domain is KAGVTQTPRYLIKTRGQQVTLSCSPISGHRSVSWYQQTPGQGLQFLFEYFSETQRNKGNFPGRFSGRQFSNSRSEMNVSTLELGDSALYLCASSPGGRAYTGELFFGEGSRLTVL.

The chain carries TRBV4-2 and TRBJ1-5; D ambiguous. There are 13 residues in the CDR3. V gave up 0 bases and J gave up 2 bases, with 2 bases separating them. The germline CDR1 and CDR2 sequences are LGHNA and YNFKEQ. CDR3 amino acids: CASSQDGNQPQHF. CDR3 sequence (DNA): TGTGCCAGCAGCCAAGACGGCAATCAGCCCCAGCATTTT.